This TCR beta chain was recovered during a study of T cells in Graves' hyperthyroidism and ophthalmopathy. The CDR3 has 13 amino acids. With 6 bases removed from V and 3 bases from J, the gap between germline ends came to 12 bases. Per the germline V gene, CDR1 is MDHEN and CDR2 is SYDVKM. This clonotype was recorded at least ten times. Amplification targeted TCR beta CDR3 regions from RNA transcripts. The HTBI primer set served for first-round RT-PCR of the TCR CDR3. TCRdb called the multiplex PCR reads again in MiXCR, with one record for every CDR3 protein. The sample comprises fewer than 350,000 distinct CDR3 sequences, roughly 20% of which are singletons, and less than 20% rests with the top ten.

The V call is TRBV28, the J call TRBJ2-7; D may be TRBD2 (7 bases). The sequencing input was blood. The sequence was obtained from a woman in her 40s with Graves' ophthalmopathy. The CDR3 here is CASRGGGNYEQYF. The CDR3 bases are TGTGCCAGCAGAGGGGGAGGGAACTACGAGCAGTACTTC.